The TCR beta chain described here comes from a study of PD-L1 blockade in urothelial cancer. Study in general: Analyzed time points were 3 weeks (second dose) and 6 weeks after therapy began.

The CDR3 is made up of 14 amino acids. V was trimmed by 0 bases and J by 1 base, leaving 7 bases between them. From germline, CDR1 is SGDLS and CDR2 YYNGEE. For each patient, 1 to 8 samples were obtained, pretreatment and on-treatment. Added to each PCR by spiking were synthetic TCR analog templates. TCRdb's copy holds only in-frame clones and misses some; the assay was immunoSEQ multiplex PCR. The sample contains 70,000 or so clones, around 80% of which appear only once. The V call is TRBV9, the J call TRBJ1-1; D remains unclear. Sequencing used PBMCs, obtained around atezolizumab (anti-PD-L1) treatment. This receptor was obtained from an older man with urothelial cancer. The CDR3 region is CASSVASRNTEAFF. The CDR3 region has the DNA TGTGCCAGCAGCGTAGCTAGCAGGAACACTGAAGCTTTCTTT.